These 22 T cell receptor beta chains were sequenced from one sample in a study of blood T cells in healthy people across ages. Through a sample-barcoded 5' primer and a J-beta primer mix, a second PCR was run for roughly 6 to 12 cycles. TCRdb redid the calling of the 5' RACE reads with MiXCR, one entry per CDR3 protein. Altogether around 1,500,000 distinct CDR3 sequences are present, over 25% being singletons, with the ten largest covering 6.5% to 8.5%. The material sequenced was blood. These receptors were taken from a woman younger than 45 in good health.

CDR3 sequence: CASSSGPGRGTEAFF. CDR3 DNA: TGTGCCAGCAGTTCAGGCCCCGGACGGGGCACTGAAGCTTTCTTT. The chain is built from TRBV28 and TRBJ1-1; D not resolved. V gave up 4 bases and J gave up 4 bases, with 16 bases separating them. CDR1 is MDHEN, CDR2 SYDVKM, per germline. The CDR3 length is 15 residues.

V and J are TRBV28 and TRBJ2-1; TRBD2 matches at 8 bases. There are 14 residues in the CDR3. V was clipped by 6 bases and J by 5 bases; unmatched bases: 6. CDR1 and CDR2 from the germline V gene are MDHEN and SYDVKM. CDR3 coding DNA: TGTGCCAGCAGCCGCGGGGGGACTAACAATGAGCAGTTCTTC. Protein sequence: CASSRGGTNNEQFF.

In this sample, this clonotype turned up a few times. This sequence joins TRBV9 and TRBJ2-3, with no clear D. Per germline, CDR1 SGDLS and CDR2 YYNGEE. Trimming cost V 7 bases and J 2 bases, with 14 bases left between them. The CDR3 has 14 amino acids. The CDR3 sequence is CASSDDPLTDTQYF. The CDR3 DNA is TGTGCCAGCTCCGATGACCCCCTCACAGATACGCAGTATTTT.

The V gene is TRBV7-2, the J gene TRBJ1-1; D may be TRBD1 (6 bases). The CDR3 is made up of 16 amino acids. Germline V gene data show CDR1 as SGHTA and CDR2 as FQGNSA. The V end was cut by 1 base, the J end by 6 bases, with 18 bases between. As DNA, the CDR3 is TGTGCCAGCAGCTTAGTGGGGGCAGGGGTACGTTCTGAAGCTTTCTTT. This sequence encodes CASSLVGAGVRSEAFF.

The chain uses TRBV12-5 and TRBJ1-5; weak D call: TRBD1 (5 bases). Germline lookup yields CDR1 LGHNT and CDR2 FRNRAP. Deletions cut 1 base from V and 4 bases from J, with 14 bases between. This CDR3 comprises 16 residues. The chain's CDR3 is CASGLDTREVNQPQHF. DNA for the CDR3: TGTGCTAGTGGTTTGGACACCAGGGAAGTAAATCAGCCCCAGCATTTT.

In its sample, this clonotype was seen a few times. The J gene is TRBJ2-3, the V gene TRBV24-1; TRBD2 matches at 11 bases. The CDR3 is 17 residues long. Trimming took 2 bases from V and 4 from J; bases not matched to a gene: 7. Germline values: CDR1 KGHDR, CDR2 SFDVKD. CDR3 region: CATSDSLLAGVADTQYF. The CDR3 bases are TGTGCCACCAGTGATTCCCTACTAGCGGGGGTCGCAGATACGCAGTATTTT.

V is TRBV20-1 and J is TRBJ1-4; maybe TRBD1 (6 bases). Deletions cut 0 bases from V and 7 bases from J, with 12 bases between. The length of the CDR3 is 14 residues. Germline V gives CDR1 DFQATT, CDR2 SNEGSKA (reference sequence). The CDR3 sequence: CSAREGAGAEKLFF. The CDR3 bases are TGCAGTGCTAGAGAAGGGGCAGGGGCTGAAAAACTGTTTTTT.

This clonotype was found many times. V usage is TRBV29-1 and J usage is TRBJ2-6; D might be TRBD2 (6 bases). The length of the CDR3 is 15 residues. The V and J ends lost 5 bases and 2 bases respectively, with 13 bases between them. Germline V lookup: CDR1 SQVTM, CDR2 ANQGSEA. The CDR3 region is CSVYPGGTGANVLTF. CDR3 DNA sequence: TGCAGCGTTTACCCCGGGGGAACTGGGGCCAACGTCCTGACTTTC.

The J gene is TRBJ1-1, the V gene TRBV5-1, with a tentative D call TRBD1 (6 bases). Per germline, CDR1 SGHRS and CDR2 YFSETQ. CDR3 length: 13 amino acids. The V end lost 8 bases, the J end lost 13 bases, and 24 bases lay between the germline ends. CDR3 sequence reads: CASSPPDSLEGFF. The DNA of the CDR3 is TGCGCCAGTAGCCCACCGGACAGCCTGGAGGGTTTCTTT.

About this clonotype: A single base separates this from a much larger clone, so it may be a read error. CDR3 region: CASSFPTAYEQYF. DNA for the CDR3: TGTGCCAGCAGTTTCCCCACGGCCTACGAGCAGTACTTC. The chain is built from TRBV6-6 and TRBJ2-7, with D unresolved. There are 13 residues in the CDR3. The germline CDR1 and CDR2 sequences are MNHNY and SVGAGI (reference sequence). The V gene lost 4 bases and the J gene lost 2 bases, with 9 bases spanning the gap.

This chain links TRBV24-1 with TRBJ2-1, with D possibly being TRBD2 (6 bases). The CDR3 contains 15 residues. In germline, CDR1 is KGHDR, CDR2 SFDVKD. V lost 6 bases, J lost 0 bases, and 11 bases lay in between. The CDR3 nucleotides read TGTGCCACCAGTCCTGGGGGGACCTCCTACAATGAGCAGTTCTTC. It translates to CATSPGGTSYNEQFF.

The V call is TRBV2, the J call TRBJ1-5, with a tentative D call TRBD1 (6 bases). Germline CDR1 is SNHLY and CDR2 is FYNNEI. This CDR3 contains 14 residues. V gave up 5 bases and J gave up 4 bases, with 12 bases separating them. CDR3 protein: CASSLTGANQPQHF. The CDR3 DNA reads as TGTGCCAGCAGTCTGACGGGGGCTAATCAGCCCCAGCATTTT.

The chain combines TRBV7-3 with TRBJ2-1; a weak D match, TRBD1 (6 bases). Trimming stripped 4 bases from V and 9 bases from J, with 13 bases between. Germline V gene lookup returns CDR1 SGHTA and CDR2 FQGTGA. The CDR3 totals 13 residues. CDR3 in DNA: TGTGCCAGCAGCTCCCGGCAGGGGACTGAGCAGTTCTTC. It codes for CASSSRQGTEQFF.

The chain recombines TRBV5-1 with TRBJ2-2; D uncertain. CDR3 size: 14 residues. V was clipped by 6 bases and J by 2 bases, with 11 bases between them. Germline V gene data show CDR1 as SGHRS and CDR2 as YFSETQ. Written as DNA, the CDR3 is TGCGCCAGCATCCAGGACGGAAACACCGGGGAGCTGTTTTTT. Its translation: CASIQDGNTGELFF.

This clonotype was counted many times. The V and J genes are TRBV11-2 and TRBJ2-7, with 9 bases that match TRBD2. Germline lookup yields CDR1 SGHAT and CDR2 FQNNGV. With 7 bases clipped from V and 3 bases from J, the junction kept 1 base outside the gene matches. The CDR3 contains 12 residues. CDR3 in amino acids: CASKLAGYEQYF. The CDR3 coding sequence is TGTGCCAGCAAACTAGCGGGCTACGAGCAGTACTTC.

The chain is built from TRBV18 and TRBJ2-3; D may be TRBD2 (6 bases). The germline V and J ends were trimmed by 3 bases and 4 bases, with 14 bases remaining between them. This CDR3 has 15 amino acids. Germline CDR1 reads KGHSH; CDR2 reads LQKENI. The CDR3 DNA follows: TGTGCCAGCTCACCCTACCCACGGAGGGCAGATACGCAGTATTTT. Its translation is CASSPYPRRADTQYF. Looking up the rest from reference TRBV18 and TRBJ2-3 gives the full variable domain: NAGVMQNPRHLVRRRGQEARLRCSPMKGHSHVYWYRQLPEEGLKFMVYLQKENIIDESGMPKERFSAEFPKEGPSILRIQQVVRGDSAAYFCASSPYPRRADTQYFGPGTRLTVL.

The chain is built from TRBV9 and TRBJ2-3; 10 positions match TRBD2. The CDR3 runs 18 residues. With 1 base clipped from V and 3 bases from J, the junction kept 11 bases outside the gene matches. CDR1 and CDR2 from the germline V gene are SGDLS and YYNGEE. The chain's CDR3 is CASSVTSGRERRTDTQYF. Here the CDR3 DNA reads TGTGCCAGCAGCGTAACCAGCGGGAGGGAAAGGAGGACAGATACGCAGTATTTT. Drawing the rest from reference TRBV9 and TRBJ2-3, the complete variable domain is DSGVTQTPKHLITATGQRVTLRCSPRSGDLSVYWYQQSLDQGLQFLIQYYNGEERAKGNILERFSAQQFPDLHSELNLSSLELGDSALYFCASSVTSGRERRTDTQYFGPGTRLTVL.

This sequence joins TRBV9 and TRBJ1-4; no reliable D call. The CDR3 is 14 amino acids. Germline assignment: CDR1 SGDLS and CDR2 YYNGEE. Trimming left V 4 bases short and J 8 bases short, with 15 bases between. The CDR3 reads CASSPIERGEKLFF. The DNA of the CDR3 is TGTGCCAGCAGCCCTATCGAACGTGGGGAAAAACTGTTTTTT. Variable domain in full (rest from reference TRBV9 and TRBJ1-4): DSGVTQTPKHLITATGQRVTLRCSPRSGDLSVYWYQQSLDQGLQFLIQYYNGEERAKGNILERFSAQQFPDLHSELNLSSLELGDSALYFCASSPIERGEKLFFGSGTQLSVL.

In its sample, this clonotype was seen many times. The V gene is TRBV7-2, the J gene TRBJ2-1; tentative D call: TRBD1 (6 bases). From germline, CDR1 is SGHTA and CDR2 FQGNSA. The CDR3 is 15 amino acids. Trimming shortened V by 3 bases and J by 6 bases, and 15 bases separated the two germline ends. DNA of the CDR3: TGTGCCAGCAGCTTCGACAGGTACCGAGGCAATGAGCAGTTCTTC. Residues: CASSFDRYRGNEQFF.

There are many counts of this clonotype. An end of the junction differs from the germline gene, which may be a read error. This chain connects TRBV4-1 to TRBJ2-7; tentative D call: TRBD2 (5 bases). The CDR3 spans 15 residues. Germline V gene data show CDR1 as MGHRA and CDR2 as YSYEKL. For the CDR3, the DNA is TGTGCCAGCAGCCAAGTAAGCGGAAGTACCTACGAGCAGTACTTC. It encodes CASSQVSGSTYEQYF.

This clonotype occurred many times. V gene TRBV15 combines with J gene TRBJ2-5, with a tentative D call TRBD2 (6 bases). This CDR3 contains 15 residues. The germline CDR1 and CDR2 sequences are LNHNV and YYDKDF (reference sequence). With 4 bases removed from V and 2 bases from J, the gap between germline ends came to 14 bases. The CDR3 DNA follows: TGTGCCACCAGCATCCAGGCCGGGACTCAAGAGACCCAGTACTTC. Translated: CATSIQAGTQETQYF.

This chain joins TRBV30 and TRBJ2-1; D gene uncertain. V was cut by 0 bases and J by 5 bases, with 5 bases left in between. From germline, CDR1 is GTSNPN and CDR2 SVGIG (reference sequence). This CDR3 has 12 residues. CDR3 nucleotides: TGTGCCTGGAGTGTAGGAGACAATGAGCAGTTCTTC. It translates to CAWSVGDNEQFF.